The clone carrying this T cell receptor beta chain was seen a single time. This sample was included in a study of control samples from healthy donors and cancer patients. Libraries were prepared by immunoSEQ multiplex PCR; TCRdb keeps only in-frame clonotypes and omits some of them. The table lists approximately 100,000 clones, 80% to 95% of them singletons, with around 3% in the top ten. The sequenced material came from blood. The sequence was collected from a human donor in good health. The donor label of this sample is uncertain.

This CDR3 reads CASSLKNTGELFF. The CDR3 DNA sequence: TGTGCCAGCAGCTTAAAGAACACCGGGGAGCTGTTTTTT. The gene calls are TRBV7-6 and TRBJ2-2; D call uncertain. Germline CDR1 SGHVS, CDR2 FNYEAQ. This CDR3 contains 13 residues. The V end lost 2 bases, the J end lost 1 base, and 2 bases lay between the germline ends.